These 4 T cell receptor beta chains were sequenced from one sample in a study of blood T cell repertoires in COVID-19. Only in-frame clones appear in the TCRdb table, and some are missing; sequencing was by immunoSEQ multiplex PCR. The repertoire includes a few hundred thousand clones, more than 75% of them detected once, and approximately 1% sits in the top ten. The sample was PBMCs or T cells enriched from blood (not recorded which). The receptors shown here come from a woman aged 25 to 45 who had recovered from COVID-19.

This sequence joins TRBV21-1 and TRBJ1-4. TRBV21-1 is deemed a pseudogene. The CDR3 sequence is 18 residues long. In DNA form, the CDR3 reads TGTGCCAGCAGCAAAACGGGGGGGGCAGTCGAGGCTAATGAAAAACTGTTTTTT. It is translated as CASSKTGGAVEANEKLFF.

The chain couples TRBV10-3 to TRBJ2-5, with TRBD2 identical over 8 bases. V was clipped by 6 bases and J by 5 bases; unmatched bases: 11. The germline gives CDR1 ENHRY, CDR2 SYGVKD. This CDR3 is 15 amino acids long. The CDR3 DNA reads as TGTGCCATCAGGGTTAGCGGGACCTCCGGGGAGACCCAGTACTTC. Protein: CAIRVSGTSGETQYF.

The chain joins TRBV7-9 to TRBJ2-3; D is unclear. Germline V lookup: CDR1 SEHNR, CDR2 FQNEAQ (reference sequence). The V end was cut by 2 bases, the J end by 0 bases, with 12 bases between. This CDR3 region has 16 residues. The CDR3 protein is CASSLSQVASTDTQYF. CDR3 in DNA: TGTGCCAGCAGCTTAAGTCAGGTGGCGAGCACAGATACGCAGTATTTT.

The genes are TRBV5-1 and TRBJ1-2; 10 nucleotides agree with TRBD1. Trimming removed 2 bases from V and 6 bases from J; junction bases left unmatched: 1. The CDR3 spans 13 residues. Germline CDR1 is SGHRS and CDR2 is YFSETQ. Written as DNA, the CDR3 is TGCGCCAGCAGCTTCGGGACAGGGGATGGCTACACCTTC. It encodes CASSFGTGDGYTF.